The T cell receptor (beta chain) under discussion was sequenced for a study of a mutant IDH1 vaccine in newly diagnosed glioma. Study-level background: Before enrollment, the patients had been treated with radiotherapy alone, temozolomide alone, or both together. Most of them had received both.

Of note for this clone: The antigen is undetermined. A junction end diverges from the germline sequence, so it may reflect a read error.

Time point in this sample: week 5, during vaccination. All doses held 300 ug of mutant IDH1 20-mer peptide, with topical imiquimod. Notes on the study in general: Among top peripheral T cell clonotypes, changes seemed unrelated to pseudoprogression.

The table came from immunoSEQ multiplex PCR; TCRdb's copy has only in-frame clones and leaves some out. Altogether about 40,000 clones are present, approximately 91% being singletons, with the ten largest covering over 2%. This CDR3 comprises 14 residues. Germline loops: CDR1 SSHAT, CDR2 FNYEAQ (reference sequence). The input for sequencing was PBMCs, taken from a glioma patient whose treatment included an IDH1 peptide vaccine. This clonotype was obtained from a man aged 50 or older with glioma. The chain recombines TRBV7-7 with TRBJ1-3, with D perhaps TRBD1 (5 bases). The CDR3: CASTFMGAGNTIYF. CDR3 nucleotides: TGTGCTAGCACCTTCATGGGGGCTGGAAACACCATATATTTT.